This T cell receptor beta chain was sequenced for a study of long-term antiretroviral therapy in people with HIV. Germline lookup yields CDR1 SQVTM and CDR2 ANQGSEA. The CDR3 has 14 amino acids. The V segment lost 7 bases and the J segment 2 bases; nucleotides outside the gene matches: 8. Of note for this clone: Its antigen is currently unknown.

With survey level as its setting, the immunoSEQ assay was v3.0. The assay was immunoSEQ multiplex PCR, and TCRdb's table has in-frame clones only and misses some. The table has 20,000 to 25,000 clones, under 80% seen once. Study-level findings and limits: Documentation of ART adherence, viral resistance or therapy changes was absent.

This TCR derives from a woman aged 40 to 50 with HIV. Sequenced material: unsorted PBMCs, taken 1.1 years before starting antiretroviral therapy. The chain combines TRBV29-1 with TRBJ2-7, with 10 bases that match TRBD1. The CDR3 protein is CSASGDRGTYEQYF. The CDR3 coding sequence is TGCAGCGCCTCTGGGGACAGGGGAACCTACGAGCAGTACTTC.